A selection of T cell receptor beta chains follows, all from one sample in a study of cytomegalovirus exposure and HLA in healthy donors. The repertoire was sequenced with immunoSEQ multiplex PCR; TCRdb's copy has only in-frame clones and lacks some. The table records roughly 100,000 clones, 12% of them present only once. The sample taken for sequencing was PBMCs. These receptors were taken from a man aged 35-49 years in good health and CMV-seropositive. CDR3s include the opening cysteine and the closing phenylalanine or tryptophan. D genes are given only for firm matches. Not all rows give a size; the values are once, few, many and, for expanded clones, a class.

clone_size d_call j_call v_call cdr3_aa cdr3_nt
few TRBD1 TRBJ1-4 TRBV28 CASRRQGAGEKLFF TGTGCCAGCAGAAGACAGGGGGCAGGCGAAAAACTGTTTTTT
few . TRBJ1-1 TRBV27 CASSFLGGTEAFF TGTGCCAGCAGTTTTCTGGGGGGTACTGAAGCTTTCTTT
. . TRBJ1-1 TRBV30 CAWRDSLNTEAFF TGTGCCTGGAGAGACAGTCTGAACACTGAAGCTTTCTTT
. TRBD1 TRBJ2-3 TRBV23-1 CASNSPGQPCDTQYF TGCGCCAGCAATAGTCCGGGACAGCCGTGTGATACGCAGTATTTT
. TRBD1 TRBJ1-3 TRBV5-4 CASSLGGTGVLSGNTIYF TGTGCCAGCAGCCTGGGTGGGACAGGAGTTCTATCTGGAAACACCATATATTTT
. . TRBJ2-7 TRBV9 CASSATGSYEQYF TGTGCCAGCAGCGCGACAGGTTCCTACGAGCAGTACTTC
. TRBD1 TRBJ2-7 TRBV6-5 CASRPPGTGFNEQYF TGTGCCAGCAGACCCCCCGGGACAGGGTTCAACGAGCAGTACTTC
. . TRBJ2-2 TRBV2 CASSYKTGNTGELFF TGTGCCAGCAGTTATAAGACAGGGAACACCGGGGAGCTGTTTTTT
. . TRBJ2-1 TRBV19 CASSIAGNEQFF TGTGCCAGTAGTATAGCGGGGAATGAGCAGTTCTTC
few TRBD1 TRBJ1-5 TRBV30 CAWRQPGQGFQPQHF TGTGCCTGGAGACAACCGGGACAGGGGTTTCAGCCCCAGCATTTT
few TRBD1 TRBJ2-5 TRBV10-3 CAISAGTEGETQYF TGTGCCATCAGTGCCGGGACAGAAGGAGAGACCCAGTACTTC
. . TRBJ2-7 TRBV5-6 CASSSWRAGYDIYEQYF TGTGCCAGCAGCTCATGGCGGGCTGGGTACGACATATACGAGCAGTACTTC
few . TRBJ2-5 TRBV10-3 CAISLNPGQEETQYF TGTGCCATCAGCCTAAACCCGGGACAAGAAGAGACCCAGTACTTC
. . TRBJ2-7 TRBV4-1 CASSLSILQGSYEQYF TGCGCCAGCAGCCTCTCAATTTTACAGGGTTCCTACGAGCAGTACTTC
few TRBD2 TRBJ2-1 TRBV13 CASGSLLAGVYNEQFF TGTGCCAGCGGATCCTTACTAGCGGGAGTTTACAATGAGCAGTTCTTC
. TRBD2 TRBJ2-3 TRBV7-2 CASSLGLARESTDTQYF TGTGCCAGCAGCTTAGGACTAGCGAGAGAGAGCACAGATACGCAGTATTTT
few . TRBJ2-7 TRBV6-5 CASRSDGASSYEQYF TGTGCCAGCAGAAGTGACGGAGCGAGCTCCTACGAGCAGTACTTC
few . TRBJ1-2 TRBV10-1 CASSEYRNYGYTF TGCGCCAGCAGTGAATACAGGAACTATGGCTACACCTTC
few TRBD1 TRBJ2-7 TRBV30 CAWRRQGASYEQYF TGTGCCTGGAGGCGACAGGGGGCCTCCTACGAGCAGTACTTC
. . TRBJ2-7 TRBV4-1 CASSHPVPATAGEQYF TGCGCCAGCAGCCATCCCGTTCCAGCGACGGCCGGCGAGCAGTACTTC